Listed below are T cell receptor beta chains from one sample, sequenced in a study of T cell changes during pregnancy in multiple sclerosis. Assay: immunoSEQ multiplex PCR; the TCRdb copy retains only in-frame clones and omits some. The table lists under 80,000 clones, roughly 86% of them singletons. The sample here was peripheral blood, taken in the first trimester of pregnancy. The receptors stem from a female donor with multiple sclerosis, enrolled in a pregnancy study. CDR3s include the opening cysteine and the closing phenylalanine or tryptophan. D genes are given only for firm matches. The listing skips clone size in some rows; elsewhere it reads once, few, many or a size class.

j_call clone_size v_call d_call cdr3_aa cdr3_nt
TRBJ1-2 . TRBV28 . CASSLIQGSYTF TGTGCCAGCAGTTTAATCCAGGGCAGCTACACCTTC
TRBJ2-7 . TRBV4-1 TRBD1 CASSQAGTGNYEQYF TGCGCCAGCAGCCAGGCCGGGACAGGGAACTACGAGCAGTACTTC
TRBJ1-5 . TRBV4-1 TRBD1 CASSQWTGINQPQHF TGCGCCAGCAGCCAATGGACAGGCATCAATCAGCCCCAGCATTTT
TRBJ2-1 . TRBV9 . CASSPWGVGGLSYNEQFF TGTGCCAGCAGCCCATGGGGGGTGGGAGGCTTGTCCTACAATGAGCAGTTCTTC
TRBJ2-5 . TRBV29-1 TRBD1 CSVDDRGLETQYF TGCAGCGTGGATGACAGGGGGCTCGAGACCCAGTACTTC
TRBJ2-3 . TRBV29-1 . CSVEAQRITDTQYF TGCAGCGTTGAAGCTCAGCGGATCACAGATACGCAGTATTTT
TRBJ2-7 . TRBV28 TRBD2 CASSPLAGGPYEQYF TGTGCCAGCAGTCCTCTAGCGGGAGGGCCCTACGAGCAGTACTTC
TRBJ2-7 once TRBV9 TRBD1 CASSVAPGQGYYEQYF TGTGCCAGCAGCGTAGCCCCGGGACAGGGATACTACGAGCAGTACTTC
TRBJ2-7 . TRBV11-2 . CASSFSSTYEQYF TGTGCCAGCAGCTTTTCATCAACCTACGAGCAGTACTTC
TRBJ1-2 . TRBV7-2 TRBD1 CASSSSTGVYGYTF TGTGCCAGCAGCTCCTCGACAGGGGTTTATGGCTACACCTTC
TRBJ1-2 few TRBV5-4 TRBD1 CASSPQTGAIYGYTF TGTGCCAGCAGCCCACAGACAGGGGCGATCTATGGCTACACCTTC
TRBJ2-7 . TRBV19 TRBD1 CAILRDRTVIYEQYF TGTGCCATCCTCCGGGACAGAACAGTAATCTACGAGCAGTACTTC
TRBJ2-7 . TRBV5-1 TRBD1 CASSTTGAYEQYF TGCGCCAGCAGCACCACAGGGGCCTACGAGCAGTACTTC
TRBJ1-2 . TRBV6-5 TRBD1 CASSGTANYGYTF TGTGCCAGCAGTGGGACAGCTAACTATGGCTACACCTTC
TRBJ2-7 . TRBV18 TRBD1 CASSPVGQDSYEQYF TGTGCCAGCTCACCTGTCGGACAGGATTCCTACGAGCAGTACTTC
TRBJ2-3 . TRBV18 TRBD1 CASSRSDRADTQYF TGTGCCAGCTCACGATCGGACAGGGCAGATACGCAGTATTTT
TRBJ1-4 . TRBV5-4 . CASSFGSGRDEKLFF TGTGCCAGCAGCTTTGGGTCGGGGAGGGATGAAAAACTGTTTTTT
TRBJ2-2 . TRBV30 . CAWSPNGHGELFF TGTGCCTGGAGTCCCAATGGGCACGGGGAGCTGTTTTTT
TRBJ2-3 . TRBV5-4 . CASSLSSDTQYF TGTGCCAGCAGCTTGAGCTCAGATACGCAGTATTTT
TRBJ2-7 . TRBV4-1 . CGRGSSYEQYF TGCGGTAGGGGGAGCTCCTACGAGCAGTACTTC
TRBJ1-5 . TRBV27 TRBD1 CASSLSAPGQGLNQPQHF TGTGCCAGCAGTTTATCAGCCCCGGGACAGGGGCTTAATCAGCCCCAGCATTTT
TRBJ2-5 . TRBV6-1 . CASSLGGAEGETQYF TGTGCCAGCAGTTTAGGAGGGGCTGAAGGAGAGACCCAGTACTTC
TRBJ2-7 . TRBV6-1 . CASKGRGQTTYEQYF TGTGCCAGCAAGGGGCGGGGACAGACGACCTACGAGCAGTACTTC
TRBJ2-1 . TRBV30 TRBD2 CACPGTSGSNEQFF TGTGCCTGTCCTGGGACTAGCGGGAGCAATGAGCAGTTCTTC
TRBJ2-1 . TRBV5-1 TRBD1 CASSLGTGGLEQFF TGCGCCAGCAGCTTGGGGACAGGGGGCCTTGAGCAGTTCTTC
TRBJ2-3 . TRBV12-5 . CASGLVLGPTDTQYF TGTGCTAGTGGTTTGGTACTTGGTCCCACAGATACGCAGTATTTT
TRBJ2-5 few TRBV5-6 . CASSLDGVGGETQYF TGTGCCAGCAGCTTGGATGGGGTAGGGGGAGAGACCCAGTACTTC
TRBJ2-7 . TRBV28 TRBD2 CASSLTGTSGDYEQYF TGTGCCAGCAGTTTAACCGGGACTAGCGGGGACTACGAGCAGTACTTC
TRBJ1-2 . TRBV9 TRBD1 CASSPEGDSYYGYTF TGTGCCAGCAGCCCAGAAGGGGACAGCTACTATGGCTACACCTTC
TRBJ2-2 . TRBV5-4 . CASSLVGRNTGELFF TGTGCCAGCAGCTTGGTGGGCCGGAACACCGGGGAGCTGTTTTTT
TRBJ2-7 . TRBV27 . CASSEQGWAVYEQYF TGTGCCAGCAGTGAACAGGGTTGGGCGGTCTACGAGCAGTACTTC
TRBJ1-3 . TRBV11-2 . CASSSQRYHGNTIYF TGTGCCAGCAGCTCTCAACGGTACCATGGAAACACCATATATTTT
TRBJ1-2 . TRBV6-1 . CASKQVGWNYGYTF TGTGCCAGCAAACAAGTGGGCTGGAACTATGGCTACACCTTC
TRBJ1-5 . TRBV1 . CTSSQDRDRVNQPQHF TGCACCAGCAGCCAAGACCGGGACAGGGTGAATCAGCCCCAGCATTTT
TRBJ2-2 . TRBV2 . CASSGGQRNTGELFF TGTGCCAGCAGTGGAGGGCAGAGGAACACCGGGGAGCTGTTTTTT
TRBJ2-7 . TRBV7-9 TRBD2 CASSSHGTSGIWQYF TGTGCCAGCAGCTCCCACGGGACTAGCGGGATATGGCAGTACTTC
TRBJ2-3 . TRBV7-2 TRBD1 CASSLGPPGQGPMTQYF TGTGCCAGCAGCTTAGGCCCCCCTGGACAGGGCCCGATGACGCAGTATTTT
TRBJ2-7 . TRBV27 . CASRRTEDYEQYF TGTGCCAGCAGGAGGACAGAGGACTACGAGCAGTACTTC
TRBJ1-1 . TRBV6-5 . CASSYERNTEAFF TGTGCCAGCAGTTACGAGAGGAACACTGAAGCTTTCTTT
TRBJ2-4 . TRBV2 TRBD2 CASSEGYGGGGRAKNIQYF TGTGCCAGCAGTGAGGGGTACGGCGGGGGCGGGAGGGCCAAAAACATTCAGTACTTC
TRBJ2-6 . TRBV5-4 . CASTLDSSGANVLTF TGTGCCAGCACCCTGGACAGCTCTGGGGCCAACGTCCTGACTTTC
TRBJ2-7 . TRBV7-6 TRBD1 CASSGGQGSSYEQYF TGTGCCAGCAGCGGGGGACAGGGCAGCTCCTACGAGCAGTACTTC
TRBJ2-7 . TRBV27 . CATRQDLPYEQYF TGTGCCACCCGGCAGGACTTACCCTACGAGCAGTACTTC
TRBJ1-5 few TRBV19 . CASSMGQWGNQPQHF TGTGCCAGTAGTATGGGACAATGGGGGAATCAGCCCCAGCATTTT
TRBJ2-1 . TRBV7-7 . CASSKRGYNEQFF TGTGCCAGCAGCAAACGGGGATACAATGAGCAGTTCTTC
TRBJ1-5 . TRBV27 TRBD1 CASSLGTGGNQPQHF TGTGCCAGCAGCCTGGGAACAGGGGGCAATCAGCCCCAGCATTTT
TRBJ2-5 few TRBV5-4 TRBD2 CASKPTGLAGQETQYF TGTGCCAGCAAACCGACCGGGCTAGCGGGCCAAGAGACCCAGTACTTC
TRBJ1-1 once TRBV2 TRBD1 CASRQQGIRVTEAFF TGTGCCAGCAGACAACAGGGGATAAGGGTCACTGAAGCTTTCTTT
TRBJ2-1 . TRBV6-5 TRBD1 CASMLDRGIYNEQFF TGTGCCAGCATGCTTGACAGGGGCATCTACAATGAGCAGTTCTTC
TRBJ2-3 . TRBV18 . CASSPSASTDTQYF TGTGCCAGCTCACCTAGCGCGAGCACAGATACGCAGTATTTT
TRBJ1-2 . TRBV6-1 . CASSGGGALSYTF TGTGCCAGCAGTGGGGGCGGGGCGCTGAGCTACACCTTC
TRBJ1-3 . TRBV4-1 . CASSQDPVWAAFSGNTIYF TGCGCCAGCAGCCAAGATCCCGTATGGGCAGCCTTCTCTGGAAACACCATATATTTT
TRBJ2-7 few TRBV14 . CASSPDIRLPYEQYF TGTGCCAGCAGCCCGGACATCCGTCTACCCTACGAGCAGTACTTC